This T cell receptor beta chain comes out of a study of blood T cell repertoires in COVID-19. Germline V gene sequence: CDR1 LGHNA, CDR2 YSLEER. The CDR3 loop spans 15 amino acids. Germline trimming cut 2 bases from V and 4 bases from J; bases unmatched to any gene: 7. TCRdb's copy holds only in-frame clones and misses some; the assay was immunoSEQ multiplex PCR. The sample records some 340,000 clones, around 87% being singletons. The TCR originated in a woman under 40 who had recovered from COVID-19. Sequencing used PBMCs or T cells enriched from blood (not recorded which). The rearrangement uses TRBV4-3 and TRBJ1-2; 7 bases map to TRBD1. In DNA form, the CDR3 reads TGCGCCAGCAGCCAACCGGGACAGAAATTCTATGGCTACACCTTC. Amino acids: CASSQPGQKFYGYTF.